Following are 14 T cell receptor beta chains from one sample sequenced in a study of T cell changes during pregnancy in multiple sclerosis. The data were produced by immunoSEQ multiplex PCR, yet TCRdb's version contains in-frame clones alone and is incomplete. The sample records approximately 50,000 clones, around 92% being singletons. The source material was CD4+ T cells from peripheral blood mononuclear cells, sampled in the third trimester of pregnancy. These receptors originate from a female donor with multiple sclerosis, enrolled in a pregnancy study.

The V gene is TRBV28, the J gene TRBJ2-2; the match to TRBD2 covers 7 bases. The CDR3 runs 15 residues. Trimming removed 0 bases from V and 4 bases from J; junction bases left unmatched: 2. Germline loops: CDR1 MDHEN, CDR2 SYDVKM. The DNA of the CDR3 is TGTGCCAGCAGTTTATGGGGAGGGAGCACCGGGGAGCTGTTTTTT. Translation gives CASSLWGGSTGELFF.

This chain links TRBV7-2 with TRBJ2-4; possibly TRBD1 for D (6 bases). The CDR3 sequence is 15 residues long. V was shortened by 4 bases and J by 9 bases, with 19 bases between the two germline ends. Germline V lookup: CDR1 SGHTA, CDR2 FQGNSA. In DNA form, the CDR3 reads TGTGCCAGCAGCTCGAACCGACAGACGACAGGCATTCAGTACTTC. It yields the protein CASSSNRQTTGIQYF. The entire variable domain, with the rest obtained from reference TRBV7-2 and TRBJ2-4, is as follows: GAGVSQSPSNKVTEKGKDVELRCDPISGHTALYWYRQSLGQGLEFLIYFQGNSAPDKSGLPSDRFSAERTGGSVSTLTIQRTQQEDSAVYLCASSSNRQTTGIQYFGAGTRLSVL.

The V gene is TRBV5-6, the J gene TRBJ1-2; tentatively, D is TRBD1 (6 bases). V was pared by 6 bases and J by 3 bases, with 9 bases between. CDR3 length: 12 residues. Germline CDR1 is SGHDT and CDR2 is YYEEEE. CDR3 sequence: CASTRTDYGYTF. The CDR3 DNA reads as TGTGCCAGCACCAGGACAGACTATGGCTACACCTTC.

This rearrangement joins TRBV29-1 to TRBJ2-7, with D perhaps matching TRBD1 (6 bases). This CDR3 region has 11 residues. The V end was cut by 8 bases, the J end by 2 bases, with 10 bases between. Germline CDR1 reads SQVTM; CDR2 reads ANQGSEA. The CDR3 here is CSFRGPYEQYF. In DNA, the CDR3 is TGCAGCTTCAGGGGTCCCTACGAGCAGTACTTC.

The chain carries TRBV7-2 and TRBJ1-2, with TRBD1 matching over 8 bases. The junction had 3 bases not matched to a gene; V was cut back by 5 bases and J by 4 bases. Germline V gene sequence: CDR1 SGHTA, CDR2 FQGNSA. CDR3 length: 13 residues. In DNA form, the CDR3 reads TGTGCCAGCAGCCCCGACAGGGGCTATGGCTACACCTTC. It specifies CASSPDRGYGYTF.

Only a few counts were recorded for this clone. The CDR3 DNA sequence: TGTGCCAGCCGGGACAGGGGTGGAGGCACTGAAGCTTTCTTT. Translation: CASRDRGGGTEAFF. The chain couples TRBV6-6 to TRBJ1-1; TRBD1 agrees at 10 bases. The V segment lost 8 bases and the J segment 4 bases; nucleotides outside the gene matches: 7. Germline values: CDR1 MNHNY, CDR2 SVGAGI (reference sequence). The CDR3 contains 14 residues.

The chain carries TRBV7-2 and TRBJ2-3; weak D call: TRBD1 (6 bases). Trimming cost V 3 bases and J 0 bases, with 10 bases left between them. CDR1 is SGHTA, CDR2 FQGNSA, per germline. The CDR3 runs to 15 residues. The CDR3 loop is CASSLMGASTDTQYF. Here the CDR3 DNA reads TGTGCCAGCAGCTTGATGGGGGCTAGCACAGATACGCAGTATTTT.

The genes are TRBV21-1 and TRBJ1-3; TRBD1 is taken as the D call from the table, unchecked against the DNA. TRBV21-1 is annotated as a pseudogene. CDR3 length equals 17 residues. This CDR3 reads CASSILTQDGSGNTIYF. In DNA form, the CDR3 reads TGTGCCAGCAGCATCCTTACACAGGACGGTTCTGGAAACACCATATATTTT.

The chain links TRBV4-2 to TRBJ2-7; 11 bases fit TRBD2. Trimming took 0 bases from V and 3 from J; bases not matched to a gene: 4. This CDR3 region has 16 residues. The germline V gene encodes CDR1 LGHNA and CDR2 YNFKEQ. This CDR3 is CASSQDLAGGHYEQYF. CDR3 in DNA: TGTGCCAGCAGCCAAGATCTAGCGGGGGGTCACTACGAGCAGTACTTC.

The chain couples TRBV4-2 to TRBJ1-6; weak D call: TRBD1 (5 bases). V lost 0 bases and J lost 7, with 10 bases in between. This CDR3 region has 15 residues. Per the germline V gene, CDR1 is LGHNA and CDR2 is YNFKEQ. The chain's CDR3 is CASSQDRQRNSPLHF. Here the CDR3 DNA reads TGTGCCAGCAGCCAAGACAGACAGCGCAATTCACCCCTCCACTTT.

The chain combines TRBV4-1 with TRBJ2-1; no reliable D call. This CDR3 contains 14 residues. V was shortened by 5 bases and J by 5 bases, with 13 bases between the two germline ends. The germline V gene has CDR1 MGHRA and CDR2 YSYEKL. Written as DNA, the CDR3 is TGCGCCAGCAGCACTCAAGGTCAGGACAATGAGCAGTTCTTC. It yields the protein CASSTQGQDNEQFF.

This clone was found once. The rearrangement joins TRBV7-7 to TRBJ1-5, with 7 bases that match TRBD1. The CDR3 is 15 residues long. The germline gives CDR1 SSHAT, CDR2 FNYEAQ (reference sequence). The CDR3 here is CASSTGAGRNQPQHF. CDR3 DNA sequence: TGTGCTAGCTCTACAGGGGCAGGGCGGAATCAGCCCCAGCATTTT.

The chain links TRBV28 to TRBJ2-7, with TRBD2 matching 7 bases. Germline trimming cut 10 bases from V and 6 bases from J; bases unmatched to any gene: 6. The CDR3 contains 11 residues. CDR1 and CDR2 from the germline V gene are MDHEN and SYDVKM. CDR3 nucleotide sequence: TGTGCCACCCGGGGGGTCCCCGAGCAGTACTTC. Residues: CATRGVPEQYF.

This rearrangement joins TRBV28 to TRBJ2-5, with 8 bases fitting TRBD2. Germline trimming cut 3 bases from V and 1 base from J; bases unmatched to any gene: 4. This CDR3 has 15 residues. Germline V lookup: CDR1 MDHEN, CDR2 SYDVKM. CDR3 bases: TGTGCCAGCAGTTTTCCGGGGGGGGGCCAAGAGACCCAGTACTTC. It is translated as CASSFPGGGQETQYF. Full variable domain (remainder filled in from reference TRBV28 and TRBJ2-5): DVKVTQSSRYLVKRTGEKVFLECVQDMDHENMFWYRQDPGLGLRLIYFSYDVKMKEKGDIPEGYSVSREKKERFSLILESASTNQTSMYLCASSFPGGGQETQYFGPGTRLLVL.